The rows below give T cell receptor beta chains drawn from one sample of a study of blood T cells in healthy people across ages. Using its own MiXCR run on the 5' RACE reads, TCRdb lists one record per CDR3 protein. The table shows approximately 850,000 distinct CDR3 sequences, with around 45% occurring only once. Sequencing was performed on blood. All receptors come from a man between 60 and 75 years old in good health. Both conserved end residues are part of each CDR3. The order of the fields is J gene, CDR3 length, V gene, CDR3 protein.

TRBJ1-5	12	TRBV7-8	CASSQRDQPQHF
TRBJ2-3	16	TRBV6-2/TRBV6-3	CASSQTSGRITDTQYF
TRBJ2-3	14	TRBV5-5	CASSSLAAADTQYF
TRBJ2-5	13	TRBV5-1	CASSWTDQETQYF
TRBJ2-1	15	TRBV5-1	CASRGDRGGLNEQFF
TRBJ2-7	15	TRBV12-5	CASGLSLGKAYEQYF
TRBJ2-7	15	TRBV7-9	CASSFEGHFSYEQYF
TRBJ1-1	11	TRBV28	CASSLFTEAFF
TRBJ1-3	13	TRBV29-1	CSVDRKGANTIYF
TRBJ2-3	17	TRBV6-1	CASRPSSGGISTDTQYF
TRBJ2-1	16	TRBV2	CASSDRTGQVYNEQFF
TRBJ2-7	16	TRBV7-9	CASGLGVGQSSYEQYF
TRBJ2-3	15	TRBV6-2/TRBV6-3	CASSPVQTSTDTQYF
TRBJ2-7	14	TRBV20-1	CSARDSSSYNEQYF
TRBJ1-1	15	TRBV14	CASSQDPQGSFGAFF
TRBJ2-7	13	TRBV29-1	CSVEGTGNYEQYF